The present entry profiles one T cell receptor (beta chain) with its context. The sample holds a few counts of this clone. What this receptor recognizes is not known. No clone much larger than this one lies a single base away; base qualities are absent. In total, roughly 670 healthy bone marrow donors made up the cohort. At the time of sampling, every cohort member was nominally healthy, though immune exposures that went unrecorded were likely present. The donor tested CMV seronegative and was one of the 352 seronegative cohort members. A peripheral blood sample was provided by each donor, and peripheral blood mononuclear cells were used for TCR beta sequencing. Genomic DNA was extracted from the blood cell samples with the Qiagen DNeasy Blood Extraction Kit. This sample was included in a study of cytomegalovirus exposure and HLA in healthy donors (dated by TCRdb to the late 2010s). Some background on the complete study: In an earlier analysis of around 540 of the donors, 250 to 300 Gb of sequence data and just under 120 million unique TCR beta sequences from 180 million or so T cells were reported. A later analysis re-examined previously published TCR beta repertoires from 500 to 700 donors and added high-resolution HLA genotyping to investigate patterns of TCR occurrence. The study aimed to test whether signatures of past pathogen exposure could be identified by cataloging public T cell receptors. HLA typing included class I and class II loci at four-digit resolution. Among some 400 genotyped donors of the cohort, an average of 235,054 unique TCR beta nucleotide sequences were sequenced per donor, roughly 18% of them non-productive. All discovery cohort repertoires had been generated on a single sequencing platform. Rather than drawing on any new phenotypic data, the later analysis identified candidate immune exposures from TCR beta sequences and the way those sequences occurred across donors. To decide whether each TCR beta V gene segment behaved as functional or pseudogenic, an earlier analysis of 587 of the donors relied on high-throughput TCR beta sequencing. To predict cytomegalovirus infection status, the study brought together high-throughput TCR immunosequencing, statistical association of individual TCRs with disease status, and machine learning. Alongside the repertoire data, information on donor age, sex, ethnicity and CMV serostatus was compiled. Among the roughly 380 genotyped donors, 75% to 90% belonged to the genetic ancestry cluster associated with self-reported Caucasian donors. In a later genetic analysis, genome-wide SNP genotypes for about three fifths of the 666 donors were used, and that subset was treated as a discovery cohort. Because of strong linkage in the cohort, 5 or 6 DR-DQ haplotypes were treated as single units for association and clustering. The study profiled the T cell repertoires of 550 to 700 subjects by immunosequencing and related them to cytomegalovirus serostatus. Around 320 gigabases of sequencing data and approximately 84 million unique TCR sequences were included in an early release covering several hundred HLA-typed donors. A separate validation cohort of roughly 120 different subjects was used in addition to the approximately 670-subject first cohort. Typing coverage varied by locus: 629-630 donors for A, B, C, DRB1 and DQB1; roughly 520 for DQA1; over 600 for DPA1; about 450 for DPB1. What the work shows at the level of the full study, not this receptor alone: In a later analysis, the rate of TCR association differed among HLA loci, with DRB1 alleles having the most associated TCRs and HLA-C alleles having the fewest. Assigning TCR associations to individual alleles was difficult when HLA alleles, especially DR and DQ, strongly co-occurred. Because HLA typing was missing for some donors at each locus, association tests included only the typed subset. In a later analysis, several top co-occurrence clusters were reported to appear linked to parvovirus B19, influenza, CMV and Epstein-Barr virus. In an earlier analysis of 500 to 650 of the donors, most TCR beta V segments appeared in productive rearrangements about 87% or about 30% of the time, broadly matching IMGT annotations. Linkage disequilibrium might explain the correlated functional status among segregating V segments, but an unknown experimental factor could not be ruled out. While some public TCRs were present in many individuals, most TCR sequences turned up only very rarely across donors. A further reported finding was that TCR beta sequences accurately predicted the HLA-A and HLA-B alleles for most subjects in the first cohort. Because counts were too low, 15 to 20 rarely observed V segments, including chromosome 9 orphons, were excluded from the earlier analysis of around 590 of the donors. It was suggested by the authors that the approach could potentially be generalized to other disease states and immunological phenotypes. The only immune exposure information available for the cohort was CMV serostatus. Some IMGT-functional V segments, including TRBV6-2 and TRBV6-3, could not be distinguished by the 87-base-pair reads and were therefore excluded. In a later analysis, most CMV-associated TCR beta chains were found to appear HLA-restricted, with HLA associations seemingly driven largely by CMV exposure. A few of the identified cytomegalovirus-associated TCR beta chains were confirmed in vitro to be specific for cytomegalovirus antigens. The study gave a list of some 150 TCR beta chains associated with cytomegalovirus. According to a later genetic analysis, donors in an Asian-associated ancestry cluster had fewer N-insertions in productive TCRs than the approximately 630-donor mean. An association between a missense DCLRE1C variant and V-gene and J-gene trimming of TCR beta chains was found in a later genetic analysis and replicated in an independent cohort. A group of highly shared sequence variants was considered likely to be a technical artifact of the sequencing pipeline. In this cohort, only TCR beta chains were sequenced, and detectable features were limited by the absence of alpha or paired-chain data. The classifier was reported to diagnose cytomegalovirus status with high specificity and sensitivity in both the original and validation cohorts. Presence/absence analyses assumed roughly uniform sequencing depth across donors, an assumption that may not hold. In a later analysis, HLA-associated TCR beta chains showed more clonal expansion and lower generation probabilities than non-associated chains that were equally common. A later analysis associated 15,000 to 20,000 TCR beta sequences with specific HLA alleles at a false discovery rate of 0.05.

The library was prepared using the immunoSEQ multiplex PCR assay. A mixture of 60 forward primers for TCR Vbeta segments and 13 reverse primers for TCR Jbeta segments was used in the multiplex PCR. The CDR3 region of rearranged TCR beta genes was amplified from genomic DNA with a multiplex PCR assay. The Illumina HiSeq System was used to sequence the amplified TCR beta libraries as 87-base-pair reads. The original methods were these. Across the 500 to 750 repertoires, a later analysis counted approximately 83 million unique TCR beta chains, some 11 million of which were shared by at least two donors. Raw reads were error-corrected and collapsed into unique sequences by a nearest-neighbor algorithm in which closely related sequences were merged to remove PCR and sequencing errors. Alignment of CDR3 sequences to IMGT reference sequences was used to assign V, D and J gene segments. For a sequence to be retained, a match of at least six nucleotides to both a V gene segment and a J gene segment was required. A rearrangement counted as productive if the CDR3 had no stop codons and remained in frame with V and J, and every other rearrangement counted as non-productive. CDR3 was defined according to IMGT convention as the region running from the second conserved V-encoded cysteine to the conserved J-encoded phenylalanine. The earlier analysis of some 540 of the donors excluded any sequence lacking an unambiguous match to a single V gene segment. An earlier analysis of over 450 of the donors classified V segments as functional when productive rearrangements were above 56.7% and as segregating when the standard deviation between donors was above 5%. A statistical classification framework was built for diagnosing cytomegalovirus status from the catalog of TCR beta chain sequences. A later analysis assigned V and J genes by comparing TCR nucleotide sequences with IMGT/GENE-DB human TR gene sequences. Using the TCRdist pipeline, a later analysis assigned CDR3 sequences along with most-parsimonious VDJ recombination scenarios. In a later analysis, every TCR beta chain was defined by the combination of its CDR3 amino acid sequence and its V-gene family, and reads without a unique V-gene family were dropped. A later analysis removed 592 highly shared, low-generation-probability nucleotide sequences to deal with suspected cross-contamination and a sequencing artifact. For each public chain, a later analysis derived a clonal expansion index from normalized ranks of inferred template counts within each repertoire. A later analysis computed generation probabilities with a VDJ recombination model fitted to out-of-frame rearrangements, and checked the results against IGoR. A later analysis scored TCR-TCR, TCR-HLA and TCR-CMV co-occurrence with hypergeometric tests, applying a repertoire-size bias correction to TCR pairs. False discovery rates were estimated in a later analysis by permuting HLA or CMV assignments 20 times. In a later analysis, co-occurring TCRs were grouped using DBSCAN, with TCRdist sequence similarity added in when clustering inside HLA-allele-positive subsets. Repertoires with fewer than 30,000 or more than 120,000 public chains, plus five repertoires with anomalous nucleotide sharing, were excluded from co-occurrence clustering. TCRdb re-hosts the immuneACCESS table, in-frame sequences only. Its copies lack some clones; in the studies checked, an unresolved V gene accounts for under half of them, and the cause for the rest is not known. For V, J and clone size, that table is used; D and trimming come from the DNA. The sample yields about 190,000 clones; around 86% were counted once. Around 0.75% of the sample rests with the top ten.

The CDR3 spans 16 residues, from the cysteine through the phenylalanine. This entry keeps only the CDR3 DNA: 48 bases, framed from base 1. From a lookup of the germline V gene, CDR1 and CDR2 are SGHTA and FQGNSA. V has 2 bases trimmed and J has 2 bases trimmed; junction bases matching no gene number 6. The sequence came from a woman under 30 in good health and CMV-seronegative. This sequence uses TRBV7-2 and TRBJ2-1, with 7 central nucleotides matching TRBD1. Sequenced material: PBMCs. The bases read TGTGCCAGCAGCTTACAGGCAGGGGGAACCTACAATGAGCAGTTCTTC. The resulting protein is CASSLQAGGTYNEQFF.